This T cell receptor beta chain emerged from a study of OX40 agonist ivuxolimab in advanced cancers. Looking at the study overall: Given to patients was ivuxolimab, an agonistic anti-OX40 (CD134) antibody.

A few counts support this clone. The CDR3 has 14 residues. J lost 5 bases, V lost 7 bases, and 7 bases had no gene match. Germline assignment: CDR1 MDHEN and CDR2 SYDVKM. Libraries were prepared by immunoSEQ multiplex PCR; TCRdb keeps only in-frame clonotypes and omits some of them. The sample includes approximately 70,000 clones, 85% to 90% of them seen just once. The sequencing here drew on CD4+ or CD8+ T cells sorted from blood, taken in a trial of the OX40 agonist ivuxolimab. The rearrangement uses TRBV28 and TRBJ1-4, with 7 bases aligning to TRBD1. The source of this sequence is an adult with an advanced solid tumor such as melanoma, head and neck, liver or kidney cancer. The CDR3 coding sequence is TGTGCCAGCAACTCCGGGACAGCAAATGAAAAACTGTTTTTT. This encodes CASNSGTANEKLFF.